This record concerns one T cell receptor beta chain sequence. These data belong to a study of blood T cell repertoires in COVID-19. Turning to the study itself: There were acute and convalescent COVID-19 samples, and they came from the United States, Italy and Spain.

In the source study's methods: For nucleated cells, counts were estimated from reference gene primer amplification. Using immunoSEQ multiplex PCR, the repertoire was profiled, and TCRdb retains in-frame clones only, with some absent. V, J and clone size reflect that table, while D and trimming were determined from the DNA. The repertoire consists of 110,000 to 150,000 clones, with 70% to 85% occurring once and the leading ten covering about 9.4%. J was trimmed by 5 bases and V by 6 bases; bases with no gene match: 8. CDR3 length: 14 amino acids. Germline V CDR1 and CDR2: MNHEY, SVGEGT. J is TRBJ2-5 and V is TRBV6-2 or TRBV6-3; TRBD2 aligns across 8 bases. The clonotype originates from a man in his 60s with active or convalescent COVID-19. The sequencing input was peripheral blood. The CDR3 sequence is CASSRGLVPETQYF. The CDR3 nucleotides are TGTGCCAGCAGCCGGGGACTAGTTCCGGAGACCCAGTACTTC.